This T cell receptor beta chain was captured by sequencing in a study of T cell responses to AZD1222 COVID-19 vaccine. Some clones are missing from TCRdb's copy, which holds only in-frame ones; the method was immunoSEQ multiplex PCR. Of some 150,000 clones listed, approximately 89% are singletons. Comments on this clone: Its matching antigen is unknown.

Study outcomes and limitations: Sampling captured repertoires only after the peak T cell response. There were vaccine-associated CD4 TCRs across spike, dominant at 160-218 and 743-854.

Germline loops: CDR1 LNHDA, CDR2 SQIVND (reference sequence). Trimming removed 3 bases at V and 2 bases at J, with 11 bases between. CDR3 size: 15 residues. The chain couples TRBV19 to TRBJ1-5; D unclear. This clonotype was obtained from an adult who received the AZD1222 COVID-19 vaccine. This specimen was peripheral blood, taken 28 days after the second AZD1222 dose. CDR3 amino acids: CASSMSQFGNQPQHF. DNA for the CDR3: TGTGCCAGTAGTATGAGTCAGTTTGGCAATCAGCCCCAGCATTTT.